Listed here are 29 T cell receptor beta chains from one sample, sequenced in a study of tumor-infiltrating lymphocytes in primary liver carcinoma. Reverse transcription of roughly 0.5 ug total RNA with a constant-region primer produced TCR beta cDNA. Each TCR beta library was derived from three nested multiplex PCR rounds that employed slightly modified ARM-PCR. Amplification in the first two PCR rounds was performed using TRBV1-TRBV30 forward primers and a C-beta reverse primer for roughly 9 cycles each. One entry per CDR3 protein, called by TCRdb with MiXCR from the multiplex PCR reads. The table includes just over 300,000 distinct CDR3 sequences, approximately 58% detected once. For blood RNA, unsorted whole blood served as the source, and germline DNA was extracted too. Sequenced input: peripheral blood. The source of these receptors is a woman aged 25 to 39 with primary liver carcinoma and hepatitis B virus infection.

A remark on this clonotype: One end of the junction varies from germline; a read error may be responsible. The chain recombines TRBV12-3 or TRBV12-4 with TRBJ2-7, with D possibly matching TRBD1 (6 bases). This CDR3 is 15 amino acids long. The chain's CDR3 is CANSRRTEIFYEQYF. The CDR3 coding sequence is TGTGCCAACAGTCGGAGGACAGAAATCTTCTACGAGCAGTACTTC.

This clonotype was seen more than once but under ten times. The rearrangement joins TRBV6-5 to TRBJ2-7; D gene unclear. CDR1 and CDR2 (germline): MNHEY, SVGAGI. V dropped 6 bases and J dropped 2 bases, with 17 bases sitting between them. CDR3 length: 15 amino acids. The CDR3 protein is CASSTSAVFAYEQYF. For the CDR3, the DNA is TGTGCCAGCAGCACCTCAGCAGTCTTTGCCTACGAGCAGTACTTC.

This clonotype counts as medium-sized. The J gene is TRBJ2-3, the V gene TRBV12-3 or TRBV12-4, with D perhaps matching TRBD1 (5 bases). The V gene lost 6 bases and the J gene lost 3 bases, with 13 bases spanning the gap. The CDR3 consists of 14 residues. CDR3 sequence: CASRTGGATDTQYF. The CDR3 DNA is TGTGCCAGCAGAACGGGTGGGGCAACAGATACGCAGTATTTT.

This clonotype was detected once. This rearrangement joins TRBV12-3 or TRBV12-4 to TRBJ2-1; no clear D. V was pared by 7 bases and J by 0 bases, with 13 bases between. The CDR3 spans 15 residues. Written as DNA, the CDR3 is TGTGCCAGCAATCTCGACTTCAACTCCTACAATGAGCAGTTCTTC. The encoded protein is CASNLDFNSYNEQFF.

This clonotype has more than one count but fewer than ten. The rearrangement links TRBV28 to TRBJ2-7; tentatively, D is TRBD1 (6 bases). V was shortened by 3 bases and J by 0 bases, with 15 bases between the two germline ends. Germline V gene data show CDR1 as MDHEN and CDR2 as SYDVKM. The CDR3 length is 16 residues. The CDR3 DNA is TGTGCCAGCAGTTTTTCGTACAGGGATAGCTCCTACGAGCAGTACTTC. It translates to CASSFSYRDSSYEQYF.

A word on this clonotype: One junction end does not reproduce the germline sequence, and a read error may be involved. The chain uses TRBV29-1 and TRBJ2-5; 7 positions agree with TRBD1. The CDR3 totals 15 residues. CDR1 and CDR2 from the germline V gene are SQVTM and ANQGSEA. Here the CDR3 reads CSVEERGRRSETQYF. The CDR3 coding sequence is TGCAGCGTTGAGGAGAGGGGGCGGCGAAGCGAGACCCAATACTTC.

CDR3 sequence (DNA): TGTGCCAGCAGCACCCGCACTAGCGGGACTCCCTACGAGCAGTACTTC. Protein: CASSTRTSGTPYEQYF. The chain uses TRBV6-2 or TRBV6-3 and TRBJ2-7, with 10 bases aligning to TRBD2. V was clipped by 6 bases and J by 2 bases; unmatched bases: 10. Germline values: CDR1 MNHEY, CDR2 SVGEGT. The CDR3 loop spans 16 amino acids.

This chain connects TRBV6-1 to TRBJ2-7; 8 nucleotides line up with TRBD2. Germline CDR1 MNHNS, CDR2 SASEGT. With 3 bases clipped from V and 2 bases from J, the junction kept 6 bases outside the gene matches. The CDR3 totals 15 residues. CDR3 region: CASSEQPGGAYEQYF. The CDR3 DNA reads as TGTGCCAGCAGTGAGCAGCCGGGAGGGGCCTACGAGCAGTACTTC.

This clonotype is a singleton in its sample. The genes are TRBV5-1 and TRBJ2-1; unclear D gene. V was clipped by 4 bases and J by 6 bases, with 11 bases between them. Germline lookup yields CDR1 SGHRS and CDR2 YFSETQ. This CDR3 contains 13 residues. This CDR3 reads CASSDGPCNEQFF. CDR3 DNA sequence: TGCGCCAGCAGCGACGGGCCATGCAATGAGCAGTTCTTC.

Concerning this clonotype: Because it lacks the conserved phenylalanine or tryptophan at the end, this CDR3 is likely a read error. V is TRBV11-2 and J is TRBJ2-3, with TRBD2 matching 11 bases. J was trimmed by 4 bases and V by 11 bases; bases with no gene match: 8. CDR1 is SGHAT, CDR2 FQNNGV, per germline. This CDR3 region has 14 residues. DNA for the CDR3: TGTGCCGACGGGCTAGCGGGAGGCGCAGATACGCAGTATCTT. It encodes CADGLAGGADTQYL.

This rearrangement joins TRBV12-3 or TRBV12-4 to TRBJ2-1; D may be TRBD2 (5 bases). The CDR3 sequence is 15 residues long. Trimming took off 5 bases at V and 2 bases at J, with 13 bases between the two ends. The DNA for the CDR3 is TGTGCCAGCAGTCCTCTAGAGGGAGCCTACAATGAGCAGTTCTTC. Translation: CASSPLEGAYNEQFF.

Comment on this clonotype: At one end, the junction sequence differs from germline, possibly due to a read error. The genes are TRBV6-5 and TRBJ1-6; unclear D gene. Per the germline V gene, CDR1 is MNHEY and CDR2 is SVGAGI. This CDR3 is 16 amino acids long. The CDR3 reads CSSSLTWPEGNSPLHF. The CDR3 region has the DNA TGTTCCAGCAGTCTCACCTGGCCGGAGGGAAATTCACCCCTCCACTTT.

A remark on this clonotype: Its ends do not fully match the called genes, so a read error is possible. Here the CDR3 reads CASTQYRLASTDTQYF. The CDR3 DNA reads as TGTGCCAGCACCCAGTACAGACTAGCGTCCACAGACACGCAGTATTTT. This chain links TRBV12-3 or TRBV12-4 with TRBJ2-3; 8 bases line up with TRBD2. The CDR3 has 16 amino acids.

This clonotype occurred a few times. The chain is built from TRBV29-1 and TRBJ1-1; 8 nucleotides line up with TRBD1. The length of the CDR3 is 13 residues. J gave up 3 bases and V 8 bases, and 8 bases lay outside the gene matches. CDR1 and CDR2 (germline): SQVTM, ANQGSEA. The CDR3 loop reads CSFRTGRDTEAFF. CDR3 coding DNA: TGCAGCTTCCGGACAGGGCGGGACACTGAAGCTTTCTTT.

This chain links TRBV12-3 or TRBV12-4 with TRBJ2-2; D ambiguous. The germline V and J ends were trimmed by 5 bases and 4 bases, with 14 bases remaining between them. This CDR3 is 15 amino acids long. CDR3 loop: CASSDSETPTGELFF. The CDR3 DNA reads TGTGCCAGCAGTGACTCCGAGACACCCACCGGGGAGCTGTTTTTT.

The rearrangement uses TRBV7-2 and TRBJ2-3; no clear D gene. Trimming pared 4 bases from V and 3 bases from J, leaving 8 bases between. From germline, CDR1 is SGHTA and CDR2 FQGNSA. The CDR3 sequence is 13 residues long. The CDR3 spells CASSSIRTDTQYF. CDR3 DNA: TGTGCCAGCAGCTCCATCCGGACAGATACGCAGTATTTT.

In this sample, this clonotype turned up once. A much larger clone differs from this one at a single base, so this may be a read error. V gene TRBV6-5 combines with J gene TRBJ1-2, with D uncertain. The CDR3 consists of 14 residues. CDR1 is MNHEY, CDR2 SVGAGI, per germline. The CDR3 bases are TGTGCCACCAGTTACTCCGCGGGAAACTATGGCTACACCTTC. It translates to CATSYSAGNYGYTF.

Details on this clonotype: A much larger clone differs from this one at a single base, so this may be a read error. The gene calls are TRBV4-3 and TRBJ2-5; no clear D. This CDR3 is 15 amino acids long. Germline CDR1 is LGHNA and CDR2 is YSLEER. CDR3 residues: CVSSQDPGSDGTQYF. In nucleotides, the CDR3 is TGTGTCAGCAGCCAAGATCCCGGTTCGGATGGGACCCAGTACTTC.

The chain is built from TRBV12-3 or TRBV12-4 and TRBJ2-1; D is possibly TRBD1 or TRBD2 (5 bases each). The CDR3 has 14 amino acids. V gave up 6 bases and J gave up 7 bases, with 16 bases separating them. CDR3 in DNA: TGTGCCAGCAGGCAGGGTCCCGGGGTTAATGAGCAGTTCTTC. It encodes CASRQGPGVNEQFF.

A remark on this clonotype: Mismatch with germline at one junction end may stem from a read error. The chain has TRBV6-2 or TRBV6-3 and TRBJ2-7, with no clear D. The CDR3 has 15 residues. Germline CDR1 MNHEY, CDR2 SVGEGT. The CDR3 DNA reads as TGTGTCAGCAGTTCCGATGACTGGGGATCCTACGAGCAGTACTTC. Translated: CVSSSDDWGSYEQYF.

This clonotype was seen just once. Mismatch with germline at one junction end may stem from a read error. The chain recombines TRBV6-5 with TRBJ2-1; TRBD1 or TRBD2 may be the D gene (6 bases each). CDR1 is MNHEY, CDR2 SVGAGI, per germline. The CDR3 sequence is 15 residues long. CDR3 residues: CASSPRGRSYNEQLF. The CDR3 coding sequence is TGTGCCAGCAGTCCCCGGGGGCGGTCCTACAATGAGCAGCTCTTC.

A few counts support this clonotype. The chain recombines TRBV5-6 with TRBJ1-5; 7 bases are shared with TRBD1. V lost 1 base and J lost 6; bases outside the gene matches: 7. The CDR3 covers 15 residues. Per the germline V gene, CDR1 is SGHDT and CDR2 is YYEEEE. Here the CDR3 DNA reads TGTGCCAGCAGCTTGTTCGGACAGGACTTTCAGCCCCAGCATTTT. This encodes CASSLFGQDFQPQHF. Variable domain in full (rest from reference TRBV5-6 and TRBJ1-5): DAGVTQSPTHLIKTRGQQVTLRCSPKSGHDTVSWYQQALGQGPQFIFQYYEEEERQRGNFPDRFSGHQFPNYSSELNVNALLLGDSALYLCASSLFGQDFQPQHFGDGTRLSIL.

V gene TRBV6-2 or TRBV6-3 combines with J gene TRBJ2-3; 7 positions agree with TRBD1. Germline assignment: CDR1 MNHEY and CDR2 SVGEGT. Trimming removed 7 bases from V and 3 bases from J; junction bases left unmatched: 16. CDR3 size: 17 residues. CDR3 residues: CASTGVRRQGRTDTQYF. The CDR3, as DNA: TGTGCCAGCACGGGTGTAAGGAGACAGGGAAGGACAGATACGCAGTATTTT.

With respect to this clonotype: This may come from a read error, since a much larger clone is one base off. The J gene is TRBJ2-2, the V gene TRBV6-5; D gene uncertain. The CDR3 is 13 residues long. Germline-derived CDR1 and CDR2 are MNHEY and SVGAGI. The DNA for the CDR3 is TGTGCCAGCAGTTACTCCCACACCGTGGAGCTGTTTTTT. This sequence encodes CASSYSHTVELFF.

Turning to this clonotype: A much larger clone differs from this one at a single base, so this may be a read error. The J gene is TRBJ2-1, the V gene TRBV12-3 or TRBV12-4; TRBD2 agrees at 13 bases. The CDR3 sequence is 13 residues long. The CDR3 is CASRTSGGSERFF. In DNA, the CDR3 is TGTGCCAGCAGGACTAGCGGGGGGTCGGAGCGGTTCTTC.

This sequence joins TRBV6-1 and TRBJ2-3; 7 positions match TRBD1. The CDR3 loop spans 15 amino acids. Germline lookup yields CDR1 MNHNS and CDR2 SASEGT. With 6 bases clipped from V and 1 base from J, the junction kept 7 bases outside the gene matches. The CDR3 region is CASSLGDSGTDTQYF. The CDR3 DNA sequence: TGTGCCAGCAGCCTTGGGGACAGCGGCACAGATACGCAGTATTTT.

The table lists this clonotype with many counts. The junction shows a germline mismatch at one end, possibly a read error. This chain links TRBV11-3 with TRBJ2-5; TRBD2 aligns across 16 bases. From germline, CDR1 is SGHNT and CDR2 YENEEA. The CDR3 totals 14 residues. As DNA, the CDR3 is TGTGCCAGCAGCCCGGGACTAGCGGGAGGGCCGTTGGACTTC. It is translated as CASSPGLAGGPLDF.

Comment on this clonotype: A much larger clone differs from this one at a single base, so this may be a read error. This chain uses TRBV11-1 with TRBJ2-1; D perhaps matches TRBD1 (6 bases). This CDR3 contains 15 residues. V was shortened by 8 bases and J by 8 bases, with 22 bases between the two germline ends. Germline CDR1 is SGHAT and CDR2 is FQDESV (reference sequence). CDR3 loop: CASVNPEQGTDEQFF. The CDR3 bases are TGTGCCAGCGTCAACCCGGAACAGGGAACCGATGAGCAGTTCTTC.

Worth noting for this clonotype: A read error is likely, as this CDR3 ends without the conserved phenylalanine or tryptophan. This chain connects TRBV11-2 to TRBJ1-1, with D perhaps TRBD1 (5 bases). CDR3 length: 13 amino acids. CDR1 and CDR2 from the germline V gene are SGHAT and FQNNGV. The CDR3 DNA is TGTGTCAGCAGCTTAGAGGGGAACACTGGAGCTTTCCTT. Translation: CVSSLEGNTGAFL.